A single sample is the source of the 21 T cell receptor beta chains below, sequenced in a study of cytomegalovirus exposure and HLA in healthy donors. The method was immunoSEQ multiplex PCR; TCRdb's version includes in-frame clones alone and lacks a portion of them. The table lists approximately 280,000 clones, just over 85% of them singletons. Specimen: PBMCs. These receptors originate from a woman younger than 30 in good health and CMV-seronegative.

V is TRBV28 and J is TRBJ1-2; D is perhaps TRBD1 (6 bases). Germline lookup yields CDR1 MDHEN and CDR2 SYDVKM. This CDR3 has 14 residues. Trimming cost V 2 bases and J 8 bases, with 15 bases left between them. This CDR3 reads CASSLIDRKVGYTF. The CDR3, as DNA: TGTGCCAGCAGTTTAATAGACAGGAAAGTAGGCTACACCTTC.

This sequence joins TRBV6-5 and TRBJ1-1, with unresolved D. Germline loops: CDR1 MNHEY, CDR2 SVGAGI. The CDR3 covers 12 residues. V was clipped by 5 bases and J by 4 bases, with 8 bases between them. The CDR3: CASSPPGTEAFF. CDR3 DNA sequence: TGTGCCAGCAGTCCACCCGGCACTGAAGCTTTCTTT.

The chain links TRBV5-1 to TRBJ1-1; 12 bases are shared with TRBD1. V trimming: 3 bases; J trimming: 1 base; junction bases outside the gene matches: 4. This CDR3 spans 16 amino acids. Germline V gene lookup returns CDR1 SGHRS and CDR2 YFSETQ. CDR3 DNA sequence: TGCGCCAGCAGCTACCGGGACAGGGGGCGGAACACTGAAGCTTTCTTT. Translating gives CASSYRDRGRNTEAFF.

V and J are TRBV27 and TRBJ2-5, with a tentative D call TRBD2 (6 bases). The germline V gene encodes CDR1 MNHEY and CDR2 SMNVEV (reference sequence). The germline V and J ends were trimmed by 6 bases and 2 bases, with 19 bases remaining between them. The CDR3 is made up of 16 amino acids. CDR3 in amino acids: CASSGTPAGGQETQYF. The CDR3 DNA sequence: TGTGCCAGCAGCGGGACCCCAGCCGGAGGGCAAGAGACCCAGTACTTC.

This clone was recorded only once. The chain has TRBV5-6 and TRBJ2-7, with 9 positions matching TRBD2. J gave up 0 bases and V 2 bases, and 9 bases lay outside the gene matches. Germline CDR1 and CDR2: SGHDT and YYEEEE. The CDR3 sequence is 17 residues long. The CDR3 coding sequence is TGTGCCAGCAGCTTTAGCCTGGGACTAGCAGACTCCTACGAGCAGTACTTC. This codes for CASSFSLGLADSYEQYF.

The chain carries TRBV7-7 and TRBJ2-2; D is possibly TRBD1 (6 bases). The CDR3 is made up of 13 amino acids. Trimming removed 6 bases at V and 4 bases at J, with 9 bases between. The germline V gene has CDR1 SSHAT and CDR2 FNYEAQ (reference sequence). Here the CDR3 reads CASRQGTTGELFF. CDR3 in DNA: TGTGCCAGCAGGCAGGGGACCACCGGGGAGCTGTTTTTT.

For the CDR3, the DNA is TGCGCCAGCAGCTTCTTCAGGGTATTCACAGATACGCAGTATTTT. Its protein is CASSFFRVFTDTQYF. The gene calls are TRBV5-1 and TRBJ2-3; tentative D call: TRBD1 (5 bases). The germline V and J ends were trimmed by 2 bases and 2 bases, with 12 bases remaining between them. The CDR3 has 15 residues. The germline V gene encodes CDR1 SGHRS and CDR2 YFSETQ.

V is TRBV2 and J is TRBJ1-1; D unresolved. Trimming cost V 6 bases and J 3 bases, with 11 bases left between them. CDR1 is SNHLY and CDR2 is FYNNEI in the germline V gene. The CDR3 has 13 residues. The CDR3 loop is CASRGQGDTEAFF. CDR3 coding DNA: TGTGCCAGCAGGGGTCAAGGAGACACTGAAGCTTTCTTT.

The chain joins TRBV7-9 to TRBJ2-5; perhaps TRBD2 as D (7 bases). The germline V gene encodes CDR1 SEHNR and CDR2 FQNEAQ (reference sequence). The CDR3 sequence is 16 residues long. V was clipped by 4 bases and J by 1 base, with 16 bases between them. In DNA, the CDR3 is TGTGCCAGCAGCTCACGCTACAGGGAGGGCCAAGAGACCCAGTACTTC. It encodes CASSSRYREGQETQYF.

This rearrangement joins TRBV29-1 to TRBJ1-1; no firm D call. This CDR3 comprises 12 residues. Trimming cost V 5 bases and J 5 bases, with 12 bases left between them. Germline CDR1 is SQVTM and CDR2 is ANQGSEA. CDR3 DNA: TGCAGCGTTTCCCGAACTTGGACTGAAGCTTTCTTT. It specifies CSVSRTWTEAFF.

With regard to this clone: This CDR3 is also generated by other DNA sequences in the sample. The chain couples TRBV11-3 to TRBJ2-7; D possibly corresponds to TRBD1 (5 bases). This CDR3 spans 12 amino acids. V lost 2 bases, J lost 3 bases, and 5 bases lay in between. CDR1 SGHNT and CDR2 YENEEA come from the germline V gene. The CDR3 reads CASSLTGYEQYF. In DNA, the CDR3 is TGTGCCAGCAGCTTAACAGGCTACGAGCAGTACTTC.

The rearrangement uses TRBV29-1 and TRBJ1-2, with D maybe TRBD1 (6 bases). Trimming shortened V by 7 bases and J by 4 bases, and 13 bases separated the two germline ends. This CDR3 is built from 12 residues. CDR1 SQVTM and CDR2 ANQGSEA come from the germline V gene. This CDR3 is CSDMNRAYGYTF. The CDR3 region has the DNA TGCAGCGATATGAACAGGGCCTATGGCTACACCTTC.

The chain couples TRBV7-2 to TRBJ2-7, with D unresolved. Germline assignment: CDR1 SGHTA and CDR2 FQGNSA. CDR3 size: 14 residues. The V and J ends lost 1 base and 1 base respectively, with 8 bases between them. Written as DNA, the CDR3 is TGTGCCAGCAGCTTAGATCTCGGGTCCTACGAGCAGTACTTC. This sequence encodes CASSLDLGSYEQYF.

The rearrangement joins TRBV2 to TRBJ1-2; TRBD1 is a possible D gene (5 bases). V lost 4 bases to trimming and J lost 8 bases, with 17 bases between them. Per germline, CDR1 SNHLY and CDR2 FYNNEI. CDR3 length: 14 residues. As DNA, the CDR3 is TGTGCCAGCAGTGCGGCAGGGAACGTTCGAGGCTACACCTTC. This gives the protein CASSAAGNVRGYTF.

The CDR3 region is CASSPLSRVGTEAFF. In DNA form, the CDR3 reads TGTGCCAGCTCACCACTGTCCAGGGTCGGCACTGAAGCTTTCTTT. This chain connects TRBV18 to TRBJ1-1; D is possibly TRBD1 (5 bases). Deletions cut 1 base from V and 4 bases from J, with 13 bases between. This CDR3 is built from 15 residues. Germline assignment: CDR1 KGHSH and CDR2 LQKENI.

The chain employs TRBV19 and TRBJ2-2; D possibly corresponds to TRBD1 (6 bases). The V end lost 3 bases, the J end lost 5 bases, and 13 bases lay between the germline ends. The V gene's germline CDR1 is LNHDA and CDR2 SQIVND (reference sequence). The CDR3 consists of 15 residues. The CDR3 is CASSISGTTTGELFF. CDR3 bases: TGTGCCAGTAGTATTTCCGGGACAACTACCGGGGAGCTGTTTTTT.

The chain links TRBV18 to TRBJ1-2; D unclear. Deletions cut 5 bases from V and 0 bases from J, with 13 bases between. The CDR3 totals 15 residues. Per the germline V gene, CDR1 is KGHSH and CDR2 is LQKENI. CDR3 nucleotides: TGTGCCAGCTCAATCCAGGCGATAGCTAACTATGGCTACACCTTC. Amino acid sequence: CASSIQAIANYGYTF.

This clone was seen more than once but under ten times. CDR3 protein: CASRRTGIRSGYTF. CDR3 sequence (DNA): TGTGCCAGCAGAAGGACAGGGATTAGGAGCGGCTACACCTTC. The chain links TRBV5-8 to TRBJ1-2; the match to TRBD1 covers 8 bases. There are 14 residues in the CDR3. CDR1 and CDR2 from the germline V gene are SGHTS and YDEGEE. V was pared by 5 bases and J by 8 bases, with 11 bases of the junction left unmatched.

The V and J genes are TRBV4-1 and TRBJ2-1; 12 bases align to TRBD2. The CDR3 spans 19 residues. Germline lookup yields CDR1 MGHRA and CDR2 YSYEKL. J lost 0 bases, V lost 4 bases, and 10 bases had no gene match. CDR3 sequence (DNA): TGCGCCAGCAGCCCCTCCCCACTAGCGGGGGGAGCCTCCTACAATGAGCAGTTCTTC. Translating gives CASSPSPLAGGASYNEQFF.

CDR3 sequence reads: CASSLAAGRGDEKLFF. In DNA, the CDR3 is TGTGCCAGCAGCTTAGCGGCCGGCAGGGGGGATGAAAAACTGTTTTTT. V gene TRBV13 combines with J gene TRBJ1-4; TRBD1 agrees at 7 bases. J lost 6 bases, V lost 1 base, and 8 bases had no gene match. In germline, CDR1 is PRHDT, CDR2 FYEKMQ (reference sequence). The CDR3 contains 16 residues. The full variable domain, in which reference TRBV13 and TRBJ1-4 provide the parts outside the CDR3, is AAGVIQSPRHLIKEKRETATLKCYPIPRHDTVYWYQQGPGQDPQFLISFYEKMQSDKGSIPDRFSAQQFSDYHSELNMSSLELGDSALYFCASSLAAGRGDEKLFFGSGTQLSVL.

V is TRBV5-4 and J is TRBJ2-3; 8 bases line up with TRBD2. This CDR3 spans 15 amino acids. J lost 2 bases, V lost 5 bases, and 7 bases had no gene match. Germline CDR1 reads SGHNT; CDR2 reads YYREEE (reference sequence). CDR3 in DNA: TGTGCCAGCAGGGCCGGGACTAGAGACACAGATACGCAGTATTTT. Translation: CASRAGTRDTDTQYF.